A single sample gave rise to the 22 T cell receptor beta chains below, sequenced in a study of blood T cell repertoires in COVID-19. The protocol was immunoSEQ multiplex PCR, while the TCRdb copy is restricted to in-frame clones and leaves out a portion. This sample has around 100,000 clones, with around 87% found just once. The material sequenced was peripheral blood. The receptors were gathered from a human donor in a cohort sampled during active COVID-19.

The V call is TRBV2, the J call TRBJ1-2; TRBD1 might be the D (6 bases). CDR1 SNHLY and CDR2 FYNNEI come from the germline V gene. Deletions cut 2 bases from V and 7 bases from J, with 17 bases between. This CDR3 contains 15 residues. The CDR3 spells CASSEWTATDTGYTF. The CDR3, as DNA: TGTGCCAGCAGTGAATGGACAGCTACCGATACTGGCTACACCTTC.

V is TRBV5-8 and J is TRBJ1-5, with 7 bases identical to TRBD1. CDR3 length: 15 amino acids. Trimming cost V 3 bases and J 5 bases; bases outside gene matches: 8. Germline loops: CDR1 SGHTS, CDR2 YDEGEE. The CDR3 here is CASSWKDRRHQPQHF. The CDR3 nucleotides read TGTGCCAGCAGCTGGAAGGACAGGCGACATCAGCCCCAGCATTTT.

The chain links TRBV5-1 to TRBJ1-2; D remains unclear. The CDR3 is 17 residues long. Germline V gives CDR1 SGHRS, CDR2 YFSETQ. Trimming stripped 0 bases from V and 1 base from J, with 16 bases between. DNA for the CDR3: TGCGCCAGCAGCTTGGATTTAGCCTCCGTTATTAACTATGGCTACACCTTC. Translation: CASSLDLASVINYGYTF.

This clone was seen just once. This chain joins TRBV10-3 and TRBJ2-7; D is possibly TRBD1 (6 bases). The length of the CDR3 is 13 residues. The ends were cut back, 6 bases at V and 3 bases at J, with 12 bases in the middle. Germline V gives CDR1 ENHRY, CDR2 SYGVKD. The CDR3 region is CAIRRQELYEQYF. The CDR3 DNA follows: TGTGCCATCAGAAGACAGGAACTCTACGAGCAGTACTTC.

The gene calls are TRBV7-8 and TRBJ2-5; 7 bases match TRBD2. The CDR3 is 12 residues long. Per germline, CDR1 SGHVS and CDR2 FQNEAQ. V lost 1 base, J lost 9 bases, and 2 bases stayed unmatched. The CDR3 loop is CASSLEGRAQYF. Written as DNA, the CDR3 is TGTGCCAGCAGCTTAGAGGGGAGGGCCCAGTACTTC.

The CDR3 is CASSPDQDPRDGYTF. The DNA for the CDR3 is TGTGCCAGCTCACCAGACCAAGACCCGCGGGATGGCTACACCTTC. The V and J genes are TRBV18 and TRBJ1-2; unclear D gene. The length of the CDR3 is 15 residues. Trimming cost V 2 bases and J 6 bases, with 16 bases left between them. Germline-derived CDR1 and CDR2 are KGHSH and LQKENI.

The chain links TRBV14 to TRBJ2-1; TRBD2 agrees at 11 bases. Per the germline V gene, CDR1 is SGHDN and CDR2 is FVKESK. This CDR3 has 16 amino acids. V lost 4 bases and J lost 6; bases outside the gene matches: 8. The CDR3: CASSPTSGRWVNEQFF. CDR3 DNA sequence: TGTGCCAGCAGCCCAACTAGCGGGAGATGGGTCAATGAGCAGTTCTTC.

The rearrangement links TRBV5-1 to TRBJ2-7; 8 bases match TRBD2. J gave up 0 bases and V 4 bases, and 6 bases lay outside the gene matches. The CDR3 consists of 15 residues. The germline V gene has CDR1 SGHRS and CDR2 YFSETQ. The CDR3 DNA sequence: TGCGCCAGCAGCGTCTCTGGGACTAGCTCCTACGAGCAGTACTTC. Protein product: CASSVSGTSSYEQYF.

The chain carries TRBV3-1 (or the pseudogene TRBV3-2) and TRBJ2-5; D might be TRBD2 (6 bases). The germline V and J ends were trimmed by 1 base and 2 bases, with 14 bases remaining between them. Germline V gene sequence: CDR1 LGHDT, CDR2 YNNKEL (reference sequence). The CDR3 totals 16 residues. This CDR3 is CASSQVGGSGQETQYF. The CDR3 nucleotides read TGTGCCAGCAGCCAAGTAGGAGGGAGCGGGCAAGAGACCCAGTACTTC.

Concerning this clone itself: Other nucleotide sequences from this sample produce the same CDR3. This chain links TRBV28 with TRBJ1-2; weak D call: TRBD1 (6 bases). The germline CDR1 and CDR2 sequences are MDHEN and SYDVKM. V was pared by 2 bases and J by 2 bases, with 9 bases between. The CDR3 has 14 residues. CDR3 DNA: TGTGCCAGCAGTTTAGGGGGCAGCAACTATGGCTACACCTTC. Its protein is CASSLGGSNYGYTF.

This chain uses TRBV5-1 with TRBJ1-1; D not certain. Germline CDR1 SGHRS, CDR2 YFSETQ. Trimming pared 0 bases from V and 1 base from J, leaving 4 bases between. The CDR3 consists of 13 residues. The CDR3 loop is CASSLEPNTEAFF. The CDR3 DNA sequence: TGCGCCAGCAGCTTGGAGCCGAACACTGAAGCTTTCTTT.

The chain combines TRBV15 with TRBJ1-2; D is possibly TRBD1 (5 bases). Per germline, CDR1 LNHNV and CDR2 YYDKDF (reference sequence). Trimming shortened V by 3 bases and J by 0 bases, and 17 bases separated the two germline ends. This CDR3 contains 17 residues. CDR3 sequence reads: CATSSPSGDQPNYGYTF. CDR3 bases: TGTGCCACCAGCAGCCCCAGCGGGGACCAGCCTAACTATGGCTACACCTTC.

The chain uses TRBV5-1 and TRBJ2-1, with 7 bases that match TRBD1. The trim removed 0 bases at V and 6 bases at J, leaving 6 bases unmatched. The CDR3 runs to 15 residues. In germline, CDR1 is SGHRS, CDR2 YFSETQ. In nucleotides, the CDR3 is TGCGCCAGCAGCTTGGTTGTGACAGGGAGCAATGAGCAGTTCTTC. It codes for CASSLVVTGSNEQFF.

V and J are TRBV10-1 and TRBJ2-1, with 13 bases lining up with TRBD2. CDR1 is WNHNN, CDR2 SYGVQD, per germline (reference sequence). The trim removed 0 bases at V and 7 bases at J, leaving 3 bases unmatched. This CDR3 has 16 amino acids. CDR3 coding DNA: TGCGCCAGCAGTGAGTCCCAACTAGCGGGAGGGAATGAGCAGTTCTTC. Translated, it gives CASSESQLAGGNEQFF.

The V and J genes are TRBV7-3 and TRBJ2-2, with 7 bases lining up with TRBD2. The trim removed 2 bases at V and 1 base at J, leaving 7 bases unmatched. This CDR3 contains 17 residues. The germline CDR1 and CDR2 sequences are SGHTA and FQGTGA. CDR3 loop: CASSLDSASGNTGELFF. For the CDR3, the DNA is TGTGCCAGCAGCTTAGATTCGGCTAGCGGGAACACCGGGGAGCTGTTTTTT.

This sequence joins TRBV7-8 and TRBJ2-5; weak D call: TRBD1 (6 bases). Germline V gives CDR1 SGHVS, CDR2 FQNEAQ. CDR3 length equals 16 residues. V lost 3 bases, J lost 4 bases, and 18 bases lay in between. The chain's CDR3 is CASSFFRGQPRETQYF. The CDR3 DNA is TGTGCCAGCAGCTTTTTTCGGGGACAACCAAGAGAGACCCAGTACTTC.

The chain carries TRBV7-2 and TRBJ2-7, with 10 bases identical to TRBD1. This CDR3 region has 15 residues. V was clipped by 6 bases and J by 2 bases; unmatched bases: 7. Germline V gene lookup returns CDR1 SGHTA and CDR2 FQGNSA. This CDR3 reads CASREDRGAPYEQYF. CDR3 DNA: TGTGCCAGCAGGGAGGACAGGGGGGCCCCCTACGAGCAGTACTTC.

This clone was seen a single time. The genes are TRBV6-2 or TRBV6-3 and TRBJ2-2; 11 nucleotides match TRBD1. V shed 0 bases, J shed 8 bases, and the junction held 8 bases outside the gene matches. The CDR3 runs to 17 residues. The V gene's germline CDR1 is MNHEY and CDR2 SVGEGT. CDR3: CASSYSIGQGASGELFF. CDR3 coding DNA: TGTGCCAGCAGTTACTCGATCGGACAGGGGGCAAGTGGGGAGCTGTTTTTT.

This chain connects TRBV6-5 to TRBJ2-1; 8 bases align to TRBD1. V dropped 5 bases and J dropped 8; count of bases not matched to a gene: 5. CDR3 size: 13 residues. Germline CDR1 reads MNHEY; CDR2 reads SVGAGI. Here the CDR3 DNA reads TGTGCCAGCAGTCTTGACAGGGGCGATGAGCAGTTCTTC. Translating it yields CASSLDRGDEQFF.

This chain joins TRBV4-3 and TRBJ1-4; D is undetermined. This CDR3 region has 15 residues. Germline CDR1 and CDR2: LGHNA and YSLEER. V was pared by 4 bases and J by 5 bases, with 14 bases between. CDR3 amino acids: CASSRVSVSNEKLFF. CDR3 in DNA: TGCGCCAGCAGCCGAGTATCCGTTTCGAATGAAAAACTGTTTTTT.

The chain has TRBV4-2 and TRBJ2-7; D gene uncertain. The germline gives CDR1 LGHNA, CDR2 YNFKEQ. V lost 1 base and J lost 4, with 11 bases in between. This CDR3 is 14 amino acids long. The CDR3 region is CASSQVSQAYEQYF. The CDR3 DNA is TGTGCCAGCAGCCAAGTTTCGCAAGCGTACGAGCAGTACTTC.

This clone was detected only a few times. This chain joins TRBV28 and TRBJ1-2, with D perhaps TRBD1 (5 bases). Germline lookup yields CDR1 MDHEN and CDR2 SYDVKM. Trimming shortened V by 7 bases and J by 2 bases, and 11 bases separated the two germline ends. The CDR3 is 13 residues long. For the CDR3, the DNA is TGTGCCAGCACCCTGGGGGGGAACTATGGCTACACCTTC. This encodes CASTLGGNYGYTF.